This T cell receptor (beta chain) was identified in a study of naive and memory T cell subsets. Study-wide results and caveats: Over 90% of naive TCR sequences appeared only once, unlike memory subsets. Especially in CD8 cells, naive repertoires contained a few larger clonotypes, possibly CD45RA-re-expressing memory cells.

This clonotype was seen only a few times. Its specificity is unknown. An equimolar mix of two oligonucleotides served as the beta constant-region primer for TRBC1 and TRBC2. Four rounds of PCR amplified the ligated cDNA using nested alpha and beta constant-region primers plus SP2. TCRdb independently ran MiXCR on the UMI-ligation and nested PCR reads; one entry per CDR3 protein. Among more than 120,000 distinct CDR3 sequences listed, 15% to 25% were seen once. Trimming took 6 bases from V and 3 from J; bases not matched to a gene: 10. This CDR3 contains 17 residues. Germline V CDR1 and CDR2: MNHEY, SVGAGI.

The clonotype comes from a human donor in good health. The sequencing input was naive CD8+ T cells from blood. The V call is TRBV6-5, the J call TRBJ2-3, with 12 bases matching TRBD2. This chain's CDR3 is CASRGGLAGTPTDTQYF. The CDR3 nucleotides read TGTGCCAGCAGAGGAGGACTAGCGGGAACCCCAACAGATACGCAGTATTTT.